What follows are 11 T cell receptor beta chains derived from one specimen sequenced in a study of beta chain features in type 1 diabetes. The study, taken as a whole, reports: Moderate yet significant TCRB CDR3 shortening was seen in Type 1 diabetes patients in all four CD4+ subsets.

No antigens are known for them. Expressed TCRB transcripts were sequenced because the isolated RNA had all been reverse transcribed beforehand. The method was immunoSEQ multiplex PCR; TCRdb's version includes in-frame clones alone and lacks a portion of them. The sample lists hundreds of thousands of clones, 15% occurring once. Material for sequencing was naive CD4+ T cells from blood. The receptors were gathered from a man younger than 35 with type 1 diabetes.

This clone has a handful of counts. The J gene is TRBJ2-1, the V gene TRBV5-6; D gene unclear. CDR3 length equals 13 residues. Germline CDR1 SGHDT, CDR2 YYEEEE. The ends were cut back, 3 bases at V and 9 bases at J, with 13 bases in the middle. This CDR3 reads CASSSLGLVEQFF. The CDR3 DNA reads TGTGCCAGCAGCTCCCTAGGATTGGTTGAGCAGTTCTTC.

This chain links TRBV2 with TRBJ2-4; the match to TRBD2 covers 8 bases. Germline V gene lookup returns CDR1 SNHLY and CDR2 FYNNEI. J was trimmed by 6 bases and V by 6 bases; bases with no gene match: 4. The CDR3 runs 13 residues. The CDR3 sequence: CASSQGLANIQYF. The CDR3 DNA reads as TGTGCCAGCAGCCAAGGACTAGCAAACATTCAGTACTTC.

This sequence joins TRBV4-1 and TRBJ2-5; the D gene is possibly TRBD2 (5 bases). Germline V gene lookup returns CDR1 MGHRA and CDR2 YSYEKL. CDR3 length: 16 residues. The germline V and J ends were trimmed by 3 bases and 1 base, with 15 bases remaining between them. The CDR3 DNA reads TGCGCCAGCAGCCACCCTGAGCTGGGAGTCCAAGAGACCCAGTACTTC. This translates into CASSHPELGVQETQYF.

Details on this clone: The sample holds other DNA sequences that translate to the same CDR3. The V and J genes are TRBV30 and TRBJ1-5; maybe TRBD1 (6 bases). V was shortened by 1 base and J by 6 bases, with 10 bases between the two germline ends. Germline V lookup: CDR1 GTSNPN, CDR2 SVGIG (reference sequence). The CDR3 extends over 13 amino acids. The CDR3 reads CAWSGTVGQPQHF. CDR3 coding DNA: TGTGCCTGGAGTGGGACAGTTGGTCAGCCCCAGCATTTT.

This clone was seen only a few times. The chain recombines TRBV7-2 with TRBJ2-7; 10 bases agree with TRBD2. This CDR3 has 15 residues. Per the germline V gene, CDR1 is SGHTA and CDR2 is FQGNSA. V lost 5 bases, J lost 0 bases, and 4 bases stayed unmatched. CDR3 region: CASSTGTSVSYEQYF. The DNA of the CDR3 is TGTGCCAGCAGCACCGGGACTAGCGTCTCCTACGAGCAGTACTTC.

The CDR3 DNA reads as TGTGCCACCAGCAGAGATAAGACAAAACCCTACGAGCAGTACTTC. This gives the protein CATSRDKTKPYEQYF. V gene TRBV15 combines with J gene TRBJ2-7; D is unresolved. From germline, CDR1 is LNHNV and CDR2 YYDKDF (reference sequence). The CDR3 runs 15 residues. The germline V and J ends were trimmed by 0 bases and 2 bases, with 11 bases remaining between them. The variable domain in full, completed from reference TRBV15 and TRBJ2-7, reads DAMVIQNPRYQVTQFGKPVTLSCSQTLNHNVMYWYQQKSSQAPKLLFHYYDKDFNNEADTPDNFQSRRPNTSFCFLDIRSPGLGDTAMYLCATSRDKTKPYEQYFGPGTRLTVT.

This clone was counted only a few times. J is TRBJ2-2 and V is TRBV4-3; unclear D gene. The length of the CDR3 is 13 residues. In germline, CDR1 is LGHNA, CDR2 YSLEER. V was shortened by 2 bases and J by 7 bases, with 8 bases between the two germline ends. CDR3: CASSQPPGGELFF. The CDR3 DNA follows: TGCGCCAGCAGCCAACCCCCGGGCGGGGAGCTGTTTTTT.

Only a few counts were recorded for this clone. This rearrangement joins TRBV6-6 to TRBJ2-1; the match to TRBD1 covers 10 bases. Trimming took 5 bases from V and 5 from J; bases not matched to a gene: 3. This CDR3 region has 14 residues. Looked up from germline, CDR1 is MNHNY and CDR2 is SVGAGI (reference sequence). CDR3 in amino acids: CASSKGQGNNEQFF. The CDR3 region has the DNA TGTGCCAGCAGTAAGGGACAGGGGAACAATGAGCAGTTCTTC.

This clone was found a few times. The sample has other DNA sequences that encode this CDR3 too. The rearrangement uses TRBV28 and TRBJ1-2; tentative D call: TRBD1 (6 bases). V lost 1 base and J 2 bases, leaving 8 bases between the germline ends. This CDR3 contains 14 residues. Germline CDR1 and CDR2: MDHEN and SYDVKM. CDR3 residues: CASSLSTGNYGYTF. CDR3 DNA sequence: TGTGCCAGCAGTTTATCAACAGGGAACTATGGCTACACCTTC.

CDR3: CAWSRRQHSGNTIYF. CDR3 bases: TGTGCCTGGAGTCGAAGACAGCACTCTGGAAACACCATATATTTT. V and J are TRBV30 and TRBJ1-3; possibly TRBD1 for D (5 bases). The CDR3 has 15 residues. Trimming removed 2 bases from V and 0 bases from J, with 11 bases in between. The germline V gene has CDR1 GTSNPN and CDR2 SVGIG (reference sequence).

The rearrangement joins TRBV11-2 to TRBJ1-2; D is possibly TRBD1 (6 bases). The V end was cut by 5 bases, the J end by 5 bases, with 18 bases between. The CDR3 is 15 residues long. The germline V gene encodes CDR1 SGHAT and CDR2 FQNNGV. In DNA, the CDR3 is TGTGCCAGCAGCCCCACCAAGGGCAGGGGTTATGGCTACACCTTC. Amino acid sequence: CASSPTKGRGYGYTF.